This T cell receptor beta chain was retrieved from a study of human T cells and chemical hapten exposure. Overall study: A roughly 2 cm by roughly 2 cm inner upper arm patch received 2% DPC for sensitization. General study findings and limits: The immune response of these alopecia patients might not match healthy individuals'.

Each CDR3 protein gets one entry after TCRdb re-called the RACE reads with MiXCR. The profile shows some 360,000 distinct CDR3 sequences, 4% to 6% of them singletons. Time point specified: pre-sensitization, week 0. Treatment given: therapeutic diphenylcyclopropenone sensitization with weekly scalp DPC. Sample donors consisted of patients with alopecia, aged 18 to 70 years, who were suitable for DPC. As concerns this clonotype: Its antigen remains unknown.

The material sequenced was whole blood, taken in connection with sensitization to the hapten diphenylcyclopropenone (DPC). The receptor comes from a woman aged 45-65 years with alopecia areata. Some clones in this sample may be carry-over from other donors' samples.

The CDR3 DNA reads TGTGCCATCAGTGATGGGGGGGGCAACACAGATACGCAGTATTTT. This sequence encodes CAISDGGGNTDTQYF. The V call is TRBV10-3, the J call TRBJ2-3, with D maybe TRBD2 (7 bases). Germline values: CDR1 ENHRY, CDR2 SYGVKD. There are 15 residues in the CDR3. V gave up 3 bases and J gave up 2 bases, with 12 bases separating them.